The sequence of this TCR beta chain was determined in a study of beta chain features in type 1 diabetes. Study overall: Age and gender were similar between patients and healthy donors, as were cell yields.

Points from the study as a whole: The question left open here concerned HLA type influencing TCRB rearrangement. Individuals with type 1 diabetes displayed fewer insertions and more deletions at VDJ junctions.

The entirety of the isolated RNA underwent reverse transcription, so expressed TCRB transcripts were sequenced. Method: immunoSEQ multiplex PCR; TCRdb's copy keeps in-frame clones and lacks some. The sample contains 430,000 or so clones, about an eighth of which appear only once. In germline, CDR1 is SQVTM, CDR2 ANQGSEA. Unmatched junction bases numbered 5, after V lost 3 bases and J lost 8 bases. CDR3 length: 12 amino acids. This clone was seen only a few times. The antigen is undetermined. V gene TRBV29-1 combines with J gene TRBJ1-2; 8 bases are shared with TRBD1. The receptor comes from a woman aged 18-30 years in good health. Sequencing was performed on naive CD4+ T cells from blood. The CDR3: CSVEDRVGGYTF. As DNA, the CDR3 is TGCAGCGTTGAGGACAGGGTCGGAGGCTACACCTTC.